One sample yielded the 24 T cell receptor beta chains listed below, sequenced in a study of spatial heterogeneity in lung cancer. Time point indicated: blood at routine non-recurrence follow-up after resection. Each CDR3 protein is one row after TCRdb ran MiXCR on the 5' RACE reads. The sample lists over 40,000 distinct CDR3 sequences, 12% occurring once. Sequencing used PBMCs, obtained at follow-up. These receptors came from a male donor with early-stage non-small cell lung cancer.

This clonotype was picked up a small number of times. The chain carries TRBV2 and TRBJ2-2; 9 bases fit TRBD1. With 4 bases clipped from V and 5 bases from J, the junction kept 5 bases outside the gene matches. Germline V gene lookup returns CDR1 SNHLY and CDR2 FYNNEI. CDR3 length: 15 amino acids. The CDR3 loop reads CASSARGTGTGELFF. CDR3 nucleotides: TGTGCCAGCAGTGCCAGGGGGACAGGGACCGGGGAGCTGTTTTTT.

This clonotype appeared once. This could be a read error, since a much larger clone is one nucleotide away. The CDR3 sequence: CVSSPLRSGDTEAFF. The CDR3 DNA reads as TGTGTCAGCTCACCGCTTCGGTCGGGGGACACTGAAGCTTTCTTT. The V gene is TRBV18, the J gene TRBJ1-1; D is perhaps TRBD1 (5 bases). Germline CDR1 reads KGHSH; CDR2 reads LQKENI. The CDR3 totals 15 residues.

This clonotype was seen at least ten times. This chain connects TRBV29-1 to TRBJ1-5, with D perhaps TRBD1 (5 bases). The CDR3 spans 13 residues. Trimming cost V 4 bases and J 6 bases, with 13 bases left between them. Germline CDR1 is SQVTM and CDR2 is ANQGSEA. The CDR3 reads CSVGSGRGQPQHF. The CDR3, as DNA: TGCAGCGTTGGTTCCGGGAGGGGTCAGCCCCAGCATTTT.

The CDR3 sequence is CSAGQVTEQYF. As DNA, the CDR3 is TGCAGCGCCGGACAGGTTACCGAGCAGTACTTC. The rearrangement links TRBV29-1 to TRBJ2-7, with 7 bases matching TRBD1. The CDR3 contains 11 residues. J lost 6 bases, V lost 7 bases, and 6 bases had no gene match. The germline gives CDR1 SQVTM, CDR2 ANQGSEA.

This clonotype was seen more than once but under ten times. The J gene is TRBJ1-5, the V gene TRBV20-1; possible D gene TRBD1, 6 bases. The germline CDR1 and CDR2 sequences are DFQATT and SNEGSKA (reference sequence). V dropped 4 bases and J dropped 7 bases, with 17 bases sitting between them. The CDR3 has 14 residues. Here the CDR3 reads CSANNRVWRQPQHF. DNA of the CDR3: TGCAGTGCTAACAACAGGGTATGGAGGCAGCCCCAGCATTTT.

For the CDR3, the DNA is TGTGCCTGGGAGGGGTCGCCGGGGACCGGGGAGCTGTTTTTT. This encodes CAWEGSPGTGELFF. This rearrangement joins TRBV30 to TRBJ2-2; D is possibly TRBD1 or TRBD2 (5 bases each). This CDR3 comprises 14 residues. The V gene lost 5 bases and the J gene lost 5 bases, with 15 bases spanning the gap. From germline, CDR1 is GTSNPN and CDR2 SVGIG (reference sequence).

The chain carries TRBV30 and TRBJ1-2; a possible D gene is TRBD1 (5 bases). Germline V gene data show CDR1 as GTSNPN and CDR2 as SVGIG (reference sequence). The length of the CDR3 is 13 residues. With 5 bases removed from V and 0 bases from J, the gap between germline ends came to 10 bases. CDR3 bases: TGTGCCTGGCTTCCGGGACCTAACTATGGCTACACCTTC. Translation: CAWLPGPNYGYTF.

This clonotype was seen a handful of times. This chain connects TRBV7-9 to TRBJ2-7; weak D call: TRBD1 (7 bases). V dropped 1 base and J dropped 4 bases, with 20 bases sitting between them. The CDR3 length is 17 residues. The germline V gene encodes CDR1 SEHNR and CDR2 FQNEAQ (reference sequence). Here the CDR3 DNA reads TGTGCCAGCAGCTTAGGCGGGACAGTGAAATTGTCTTACGAGCAGTACTTC. Amino acid sequence: CASSLGGTVKLSYEQYF.

The chain recombines TRBV19 with TRBJ2-7, with TRBD1 identical over 7 bases. The germline V gene encodes CDR1 LNHDA and CDR2 SQIVND (reference sequence). This CDR3 region has 15 residues. Unmatched junction bases numbered 11, after V lost 3 bases and J lost 6 bases. Here the CDR3 reads CASSMRGQDLGEQYF. CDR3 sequence (DNA): TGTGCCAGTAGTATGAGAGGACAGGACCTTGGCGAGCAGTACTTC.

This clonotype has just a few counts. V is TRBV30 and J is TRBJ1-5; no definite D call. CDR3 size: 13 residues. V lost 0 bases to trimming and J lost 4 bases, with 7 bases between them. Germline CDR1 GTSNPN, CDR2 SVGIG (reference sequence). The CDR3: CAWSVSRNQPQHF. In DNA form, the CDR3 reads TGTGCCTGGAGTGTAAGCAGAAATCAGCCCCAGCATTTT.

In its sample, this clonotype was seen many times. The V call is TRBV4-3, the J call TRBJ1-5; D gene ambiguous. V dropped 0 bases and J dropped 1 base, with 4 bases sitting between them. The V gene's germline CDR1 is LGHNA and CDR2 YSLEER. This CDR3 region has 14 residues. In DNA, the CDR3 is TGCGCCAGCAGCCAAGATATCAGCAATCAGCCCCAGCATTTT. Protein sequence: CASSQDISNQPQHF.

This clonotype occurred many times. V usage is TRBV20-1 and J usage is TRBJ1-1; unclear D gene. V shed 1 base and J shed 12 bases, with 21 bases lying between them. Germline loops: CDR1 DFQATT, CDR2 SNEGSKA (reference sequence). This CDR3 has 14 residues. CDR3 residues: CSARVGGVDPRTFF. The CDR3 nucleotides read TGCAGTGCTAGAGTGGGTGGGGTGGACCCGAGGACTTTCTTT.

The chain uses TRBV30 and TRBJ2-7, with TRBD2 matching 7 bases. The junction had 16 bases not matched to a gene; V was cut back by 4 bases and J by 7 bases. The V gene's germline CDR1 is GTSNPN and CDR2 SVGIG (reference sequence). This CDR3 contains 15 residues. The CDR3 DNA reads as TGTGCCTGGACCACTAGCGAATGGGAGGCAAGGGAGCAGTACTTC. Translation: CAWTTSEWEAREQYF.

This clonotype has ten or more counts. The gene calls are TRBV20-1 and TRBJ1-1, with D perhaps matching TRBD1 (6 bases). Trimming removed 5 bases from V and 8 bases from J, with 33 bases in between. This CDR3 is 18 amino acids long. CDR1 DFQATT and CDR2 SNEGSKA come from the germline V gene (reference sequence). CDR3 region: CSAHLELGGGDLLSEAFF. The CDR3 coding sequence is TGCAGTGCTCACCTAGAGCTAGGCGGGGGCGACTTGCTTTCGGAAGCTTTCTTT.

This clonotype was counted at least ten times. The V gene is TRBV5-4, the J gene TRBJ2-7; 7 bases align to TRBD1. CDR1 and CDR2 (germline): SGHNT, YYREEE (reference sequence). Unmatched junction bases numbered 11, after V lost 4 bases and J lost 4 bases. This CDR3 spans 15 amino acids. DNA for the CDR3: TGTGCCAGCAGCCCTCGACAGGGAGTTTCTTACGAGCAGTACTTC. Protein: CASSPRQGVSYEQYF. Using reference TRBV5-4 and TRBJ2-7 for the parts outside the CDR3, the full variable domain is ETGVTQSPTHLIKTRGQQVTLRCSSQSGHNTVSWYQQALGQGPQFIFQYYREEENGRGNFPPRFSGLQFPNYSSELNVNALELDDSALYLCASSPRQGVSYEQYFGPGTRLTVT.

The chain uses TRBV19 and TRBJ1-5, with no clear D. V was pared by 6 bases and J by 11 bases, with 14 bases between. This CDR3 spans 12 amino acids. Germline V lookup: CDR1 LNHDA, CDR2 SQIVND (reference sequence). The CDR3 DNA reads as TGTGCCAGTAGCCCCGGACCGTTCGCCCAGCATTTT. Protein product: CASSPGPFAQHF.

This clonotype was detected a few times. This chain uses TRBV7-2 with TRBJ2-4; TRBD1 is a possible D gene (7 bases). The V gene lost 6 bases and the J gene lost 6 bases, with 15 bases spanning the gap. This CDR3 has 14 amino acids. Germline V gene sequence: CDR1 SGHTA, CDR2 FQGNSA. CDR3 residues: CASSSGQGGNIQYF. As DNA, the CDR3 is TGTGCCAGCAGTTCAGGCCAGGGGGGAAACATTCAGTACTTC. The whole variable domain, filled in from reference TRBV7-2 and TRBJ2-4, reads GAGVSQSPSNKVTEKGKDVELRCDPISGHTALYWYRQSLGQGLEFLIYFQGNSAPDKSGLPSDRFSAERTGGSVSTLTIQRTQQEDSAVYLCASSSGQGGNIQYFGAGTRLSVL.

In this sample, this clonotype turned up many times. The J gene is TRBJ2-1, the V gene TRBV20-1; 9 positions agree with TRBD2. Germline lookup yields CDR1 DFQATT and CDR2 SNEGSKA (reference sequence). Trimming cost V 3 bases and J 7 bases; bases outside gene matches: 7. The length of the CDR3 is 14 residues. The CDR3 DNA reads TGCAGTGCTAGGGGGGGACTAGCTCTAAATGAGCAGTTCTTC. Amino acids: CSARGGLALNEQFF.

In its sample, this clonotype was seen many times. J is TRBJ2-2 and V is TRBV10-3, with D unclear. Trimming took off 2 bases at V and 2 bases at J, with 6 bases between the two ends. Germline V gene sequence: CDR1 ENHRY, CDR2 SYGVKD. The length of the CDR3 is 14 residues. CDR3 nucleotides: TGTGCCATCAGTGAGCTCACCAACACCGGGGAGCTGTTTTTT. It is translated as CAISELTNTGELFF.

The chain recombines TRBV20-1 with TRBJ1-6, with D unresolved. The CDR3 covers 13 residues. Germline V CDR1 and CDR2: DFQATT, SNEGSKA (reference sequence). V gave up 4 bases and J gave up 7 bases, with 11 bases separating them. The CDR3 protein is CSANRLENSPLHF. In DNA form, the CDR3 reads TGCAGTGCTAATAGGCTCGAAAATTCACCCCTCCACTTT.

V usage is TRBV6-2 or TRBV6-3 and J usage is TRBJ2-5, with D tentatively TRBD1 or TRBD2 (6 bases each). V lost 4 bases and J lost 10, with 19 bases in between. Germline lookup yields CDR1 MNHEY and CDR2 SVGEGT. The CDR3 spans 14 residues. The CDR3 coding sequence is TGTGCCAGCAGTTCGGGGACTGCCGGAGGGGGCCAGTACTTC. Translating gives CASSSGTAGGGQYF.

Many counts were recorded for this clonotype. V gene TRBV6-1 combines with J gene TRBJ1-5, with D unclear. CDR1 MNHNS and CDR2 SASEGT come from the germline V gene. This CDR3 is 17 amino acids long. The ends were cut back, 5 bases at V and 0 bases at J, with 17 bases in the middle. The CDR3 spells CASSPLFSGFSNQPQHF. The CDR3 region has the DNA TGTGCCAGCAGTCCACTTTTTTCTGGCTTTAGCAATCAGCCCCAGCATTTT.

This clonotype was recorded at least ten times. This chain links TRBV18 with TRBJ1-2; D is undetermined. From germline, CDR1 is KGHSH and CDR2 LQKENI. This CDR3 contains 14 residues. Trimming took 0 bases from V and 4 from J, leaving 9 bases between them. The CDR3 sequence is CASSPPSSGYGYTF. CDR3 nucleotide sequence: TGTGCCAGCTCACCACCATCATCTGGCTATGGCTACACCTTC.

This chain joins TRBV12-3 or TRBV12-4 and TRBJ1-4; a weak D match, TRBD1 (5 bases). This CDR3 contains 15 residues. Trimming left V 6 bases short and J 0 bases short, with 11 bases between. The CDR3 is CASSPLTATNEKLFF. As DNA, the CDR3 is TGTGCCAGCAGCCCCTTGACAGCAACTAATGAAAAACTGTTTTTT.